This TCR beta chain was recorded in a study of blood T cell repertoires in COVID-19. How the authors handled the data: Reference gene primer amplification in the assay estimated nucleated cell counts. This table comes from immunoSEQ multiplex PCR, and its TCRdb copy is limited to in-frame clones, with some not included. The V and J calls and the clone size are those of that table, but D and trimming were determined from the DNA. The sample consists of 210,000 or so clones, 84% of them appearing once. This CDR3 spans 14 amino acids. Germline V CDR1 and CDR2: SGHRS, YFSETQ. The V and J ends lost 2 bases and 4 bases respectively, with 9 bases between them.

Sequences were obtained from peripheral blood. The TCR sequence derives from a woman of 80 years or more with active or convalescent COVID-19. The chain recombines TRBV5-1 with TRBJ1-4; D is possibly TRBD1 (5 bases). CDR3 residues: CASSLDSNNEKLFF. The CDR3 region has the DNA TGCGCCAGCAGCTTAGACAGCAATAATGAAAAACTGTTTTTT.